Shown below are 21 T cell receptor beta chains from a single sample sequenced in a study of blood T cell repertoires in COVID-19. Produced via immunoSEQ multiplex PCR; TCRdb's table is partial and in-frame only. The repertoire consists of under 200,000 clones, with about nine tenths occurring once and the leading ten covering about 2%. Sample: peripheral blood. The receptors were sampled from a man younger than 30 with acute or convalescent COVID-19.

This clone was counted once. The CDR3 DNA reads as TGTGCCAGCAGCATAAGTACAGGTTACAATGAGCAGTTCTTC. It is translated as CASSISTGYNEQFF. The V call is TRBV7-9, the J call TRBJ2-1; possible D gene TRBD1, 5 bases. Per germline, CDR1 SEHNR and CDR2 FQNEAQ (reference sequence). The length of the CDR3 is 14 residues. V was trimmed by 5 bases and J by 4 bases, leaving 12 bases between them. Combining the CDR3 with reference TRBV7-9 and TRBJ2-1 gives the whole variable domain DTGVSQNPRHKITKRGQNVTFRCDPISEHNRLYWYRQTLGQGPEFLTYFQNEAQLEKSRLLSDRFSAERPKGSFSTLEIQRTEQGDSAMYLCASSISTGYNEQFFGPGTRLTVL.

This chain uses TRBV5-8 with TRBJ2-5; 8 bases map to TRBD1. CDR3 length: 14 residues. CDR1 is SGHTS and CDR2 is YDEGEE in the germline V gene. Trimming removed 2 bases from V and 4 bases from J; junction bases left unmatched: 4. CDR3 DNA: TGTGCCAGCAGCTTCGGCAGGGGGCTAGAGACCCAGTACTTC. Amino acids: CASSFGRGLETQYF.

This sequence joins TRBV2 and TRBJ1-4, with D possibly TRBD1 on 5 matching bases. V was cut by 6 bases and J by 0 bases, with 20 bases left in between. Germline CDR1 is SNHLY and CDR2 is FYNNEI. This CDR3 spans 18 amino acids. CDR3 in amino acids: CASSRETWRGATNEKLFF. The CDR3 DNA is TGTGCCAGCAGCCGAGAGACATGGAGGGGAGCAACTAATGAAAAACTGTTTTTT. Combining the CDR3 with reference TRBV2 and TRBJ1-4 gives the whole variable domain EPEVTQTPSHQVTQMGQEVILRCVPISNHLYFYWYRQILGQKVEFLVSFYNNEISEKSEIFDDQFSVERPDGSNFTLKIRSTKLEDSAMYFCASSRETWRGATNEKLFFGSGTQLSVL.

The V call is TRBV5-4, the J call TRBJ1-2, with 9 bases identical to TRBD1. The CDR3 is made up of 13 amino acids. Trimming took 4 bases from V and 7 from J; bases not matched to a gene: 5. CDR1 SGHNT and CDR2 YYREEE come from the germline V gene (reference sequence). In nucleotides, the CDR3 is TGTGCCAGCAGCCGACAGGGGGAAAGTGGCTACACCTTC. Translated, it gives CASSRQGESGYTF.

The chain employs TRBV7-8 and TRBJ2-2; D remains ambiguous. Germline V gives CDR1 SGHVS, CDR2 FQNEAQ. V shed 6 bases and J shed 1 base, with 9 bases lying between them. CDR3 size: 14 residues. This chain's CDR3 is CASRSSGNTGELFF. Written as DNA, the CDR3 is TGTGCCAGCAGGTCGTCAGGGAACACCGGGGAGCTGTTTTTT.

The rearrangement joins TRBV29-1 to TRBJ1-2; D unresolved. V lost 5 bases and J lost 2, with 9 bases in between. The CDR3 is 12 residues long. CDR1 is SQVTM and CDR2 is ANQGSEA in the germline V gene. The CDR3 DNA is TGCAGCGTTACGACCGGGAACTATGGCTACACCTTC. Protein: CSVTTGNYGYTF.

The rearrangement links TRBV25-1 to TRBJ1-6; D perhaps matches TRBD1 (5 bases). The germline gives CDR1 MGHDK, CDR2 SYGVNS. The CDR3 spans 17 residues. V gave up 5 bases and J gave up 0 bases, with 14 bases separating them. This CDR3 reads CASSLDISSSYNSPLHF. The CDR3 DNA follows: TGTGCCAGCAGTTTGGACATTTCTAGCTCCTATAATTCACCCCTCCACTTT.

In regard to this clone: At one end, the junction sequence differs from germline, possibly due to a read error. This chain joins TRBV12-5 and TRBJ1-4, with D perhaps matching TRBD1 (5 bases). CDR3 length: 13 residues. CDR1 and CDR2 from the germline V gene are LGHNT and FRNRAP. CDR3 region: CASGPPAGGSLCF. The DNA of the CDR3 is TGTGCTAGTGGCCCACCGGCGGGGGGATCGCTATGTTTT.

This chain links TRBV18 with TRBJ1-2; 8 positions agree with TRBD1. The CDR3 is 16 amino acids. Looked up from germline, CDR1 is KGHSH and CDR2 is LQKENI. Trimming at V came to 1 base and at J to 2 bases, leaving 6 bases not matched to a gene. The CDR3 bases are TGTGCCAGCTCACCACTAGGACAGGGTGGCAACTATGGCTACACCTTC. Translation gives CASSPLGQGGNYGYTF.

The chain's CDR3 is CASSVWGTTGEAFF. The CDR3 bases are TGCGCCAGCAGCGTGTGGGGGACAACGGGTGAAGCTTTCTTT. The J gene is TRBJ1-1, the V gene TRBV5-1, with D possibly being TRBD1 (6 bases). Trimming left V 4 bases short and J 7 bases short, with 17 bases between. Germline V CDR1 and CDR2: SGHRS, YFSETQ. The CDR3 has 14 amino acids. Combining the CDR3 with reference TRBV5-1 and TRBJ1-1 gives the whole variable domain KAGVTQTPRYLIKTRGQQVTLSCSPISGHRSVSWYQQTPGQGLQFLFEYFSETQRNKGNFPGRFSGRQFSNSRSEMNVSTLELGDSALYLCASSVWGTTGEAFFGQGTRLTVV.

The chain combines TRBV20-1 with TRBJ2-3; D gene ambiguous. V shed 5 bases and J shed 11 bases, with 14 bases lying between them. CDR1 and CDR2 (germline): DFQATT, SNEGSKA (reference sequence). This CDR3 contains 11 residues. The DNA of the CDR3 is TGCAGTGCTGCCCGCGGTGGTAGGCAGTATTTT. Translating it yields CSAARGGRQYF.

The rearrangement uses TRBV3-1 (or the pseudogene TRBV3-2) and TRBJ2-7, with D possibly TRBD2 on 6 matching bases. Germline V gene sequence: CDR1 LGHDT, CDR2 YNNKEL (reference sequence). V lost 1 base, J lost 2 bases, and 12 bases lay in between. The CDR3 runs to 15 residues. CDR3 nucleotides: TGTGCCAGCAGCCAAGGACCTAGCGTGACCTACGAGCAGTACTTC. It is translated as CASSQGPSVTYEQYF.

The chain is built from TRBV19 and TRBJ2-7, with a weak D call TRBD1 (6 bases). Looked up from germline, CDR1 is LNHDA and CDR2 is SQIVND (reference sequence). V lost 8 bases, J lost 5 bases, and 22 bases lay in between. The CDR3 is made up of 15 amino acids. Written as DNA, the CDR3 is TGTGCCAGTGCCTCGCAAGGGGGTCTGATCCACGAGCAGTACTTC. Its protein product is CASASQGGLIHEQYF.

The V and J genes are TRBV19 and TRBJ1-6; TRBD1 is a possible D gene (6 bases). V shed 2 bases and J shed 1 base, with 12 bases lying between them. CDR1 LNHDA and CDR2 SQIVND come from the germline V gene (reference sequence). The CDR3 spans 17 residues. CDR3 DNA: TGTGCCAGTAGTATAAGTACCAGGGGATCCTATAATTCACCCCTCCACTTT. This gives the protein CASSISTRGSYNSPLHF.

V is TRBV7-2 and J is TRBJ1-1; D is undetermined. Trimming pared 2 bases from V and 3 bases from J, leaving 7 bases between. CDR3 length equals 13 residues. Germline CDR1 reads SGHTA; CDR2 reads FQGNSA. The CDR3: CASSLFPDTEAFF. DNA for the CDR3: TGTGCCAGCAGCTTATTCCCGGACACTGAAGCTTTCTTT.

This chain uses TRBV5-4 with TRBJ1-1; tentatively, D is TRBD1 (5 bases). Germline V lookup: CDR1 SGHNT, CDR2 YYREEE (reference sequence). Trimming cost V 4 bases and J 0 bases, with 16 bases left between them. The CDR3 loop spans 16 amino acids. The CDR3 protein is CASSGGVLTLNTEAFF. The CDR3 DNA follows: TGTGCCAGCAGCGGGGGGGTCCTGACTCTGAACACTGAAGCTTTCTTT.

The gene calls are TRBV23-1 and TRBJ2-1, with D possibly being TRBD1 (6 bases). TRBV23-1 is annotated as an ORF whose role is uncertain. The V and J ends lost 2 bases and 7 bases respectively, with 12 bases between them. This CDR3 is built from 14 residues. The DNA of the CDR3 is TGCGCCAGCAGTCAACACAGGGAACGGAATGAGCAGTTCTTC. Translating gives CASSQHRERNEQFF.

The V call is TRBV28, the J call TRBJ1-5, with 9 positions matching TRBD1. Losses at the gene ends were 6 bases for V and 2 bases for J; bases not matched to a gene: 5. The CDR3 is 15 amino acids. Germline values: CDR1 MDHEN, CDR2 SYDVKM. CDR3 protein: CASSGTGNGNQPQHF. Written as DNA, the CDR3 is TGTGCCAGCAGCGGGACAGGGAATGGCAATCAGCCCCAGCATTTT.

The rearrangement links TRBV19 to TRBJ1-5; perhaps TRBD1 as D (5 bases). V dropped 2 bases and J dropped 7 bases, with 18 bases sitting between them. The CDR3 has 16 amino acids. The germline V gene has CDR1 LNHDA and CDR2 SQIVND (reference sequence). This CDR3 reads CASSISPGGLIQPQHF. DNA for the CDR3: TGTGCCAGTAGTATAAGCCCCGGGGGTCTTATCCAGCCCCAGCATTTT. Full variable domain (rest looked up from reference TRBV19 and TRBJ1-5): DGGITQSPKYLFRKEGQNVTLSCEQNLNHDAMYWYRQDPGQGLRLIYYSQIVNDFQKGDIAEGYSVSREKKESFPLTVTSAQKNPTAFYLCASSISPGGLIQPQHFGDGTRLSIL.

V usage is TRBV9 and J usage is TRBJ2-7; maybe TRBD1 (6 bases). CDR3 length: 15 amino acids. Germline V lookup: CDR1 SGDLS, CDR2 YYNGEE. V lost 0 bases and J lost 3, with 13 bases in between. The DNA for the CDR3 is TGTGCCAGCAGCGTAGCAGGACAGATAGTCTACGAGCAGTACTTC. Its translation: CASSVAGQIVYEQYF.

The V call is TRBV6-5, the J call TRBJ2-1; TRBD2 agrees at 7 bases. V lost 6 bases to trimming and J lost 5 bases; unmatched junction nucleotides: 4. CDR3 length: 13 residues. From germline, CDR1 is MNHEY and CDR2 SVGAGI. CDR3 sequence (DNA): TGTGCCAGCAGCCGGGAGGCTAACAATGAGCAGTTCTTC. It translates to CASSREANNEQFF.